These 26 T cell receptor delta chains share one sample of origin, sequenced in a study of γδ T cells in repeated Plasmodium falciparum infection. Bulk repertoires came from Vgamma9/Vdelta2+ or Vdelta2-negative gammadelta T cells flow-sorted from PBMC. TCRdb fed the multiplex PCR reads into CATT to redo clone calling. In the table there are 75,000 to 100,000 delta-chain clones, roughly 1.4% of which are singletons. The source material was gamma-delta T cells from blood. Source of these receptors: a pool of human donors (malaria-infected and uninfected, not separated).

This clone has only a few counts. This likely traces to a read error, being one base from a far larger clone. Other DNA sequences in this sample translate to the same CDR3. The chain has TRDV2 and TRDJ1; D gene ambiguous. The J gene, not given by TCRdb, was assigned here from a germline match of the nucleotide sequence. Germline CDR1 and CDR2: GEAIGNYY and EKD. V lost 0 bases and J lost 2, with 15 bases in between. The CDR3 length is 16 residues. CDR3 amino acids: CACDTEEEEGTDKLIF. The CDR3 coding sequence is TGTGCCTGTGACACCGAGGAAGAAGAGGGTACCGATAAACTCATCTTT.

In the case of this clone: A much larger clone lies a single base off, so this may be a read error. The gene calls are TRDV2 and TRDJ1, with 7 bases lining up with TRDD3. In the absence of a J gene in TCRdb, the DNA was matched to germline to assign it here. Germline loops: CDR1 GEAIGNYY, CDR2 EKD. After removal of 9 bases from V and 1 base from J, the junction contained 19 bases not matched to a gene. The CDR3 contains 17 residues. The chain's CDR3 is CARDRMGGSPGTDKLIF. CDR3 nucleotide sequence: TGTGCCCGCGACCGGATGGGGGGATCTCCGGGCACCGATAAACTCATCTTT.

Concerning this clone: TCRdb's listed protein matches a much larger clone and diverges from this DNA's translation at residue 3, likely through a read error; the protein shown comes from the DNA. The J gene is TRDJ1, the V gene TRDV1; 11 bases align to TRDD3. From germline, CDR1 is TSWWSYY and CDR2 QGS. The CDR3 sequence is 19 residues long. The CDR3 region is CAFGELGWGIPSYTDKLIF. The CDR3 DNA reads TGTGCTTTTGGGGAACTAGGCTGGGGGATACCCTCATACACCGATAAACTCATCTTT.

Notes on this clone: With only one base between it and a far larger clone, this is likely a read error. Different DNA sequences within this sample yield the same CDR3. The CDR3 nucleotides read TGTGCTCTGGGGGAAATCCCTTCCTTTACTGGGGGAGCCAAACTCATCTTT. Translated: CALGEIPSFTGGAKLIF. This chain joins TRDV1 and TRDJ1; TRDD3 aligns across 9 bases. The CDR3 consists of 17 residues. CDR1 is TSWWSYY and CDR2 is QGS in the germline V gene.

This clone was counted a few times. The protein in TCRdb stems from a much larger clone and differs at residue 10 from this DNA's translation, likely a read error; here the protein is translated from the DNA. The chain recombines TRDV2 with TRDJ1, with 9 nucleotides matching TRDD3. The J gene, left out of TCRdb, was set here by checking the DNA against germline. Germline trimming cut 1 base from V and 1 base from J; bases unmatched to any gene: 6. Germline V CDR1 and CDR2: GEAIGNYY, EKD. The CDR3 sequence is 16 residues long. CDR3 bases: TGTGCCTGTGACACGCTACTGGGGGAGCTCACCGATAAACTCATCTTT. It encodes CACDTLLGELTDKLIF.

There are a few counts of this clone. This likely stems from a read error, as it lies one base from a far larger clone. In the same sample, other DNA sequences code for this CDR3. The DNA for the CDR3 is TGTGCTCTCGATGGGGGATACGCGTTACGGGATAAACTCATCTTT. Residues: CALDGGYALRDKLIF. The chain couples TRDV1 to TRDJ1; 11 bases match TRDD3. TCRdb lists no J gene, so it was determined here by aligning the DNA to germline. Germline values: CDR1 TSWWSYY, CDR2 QGS. The CDR3 sequence is 15 residues long. J gave up 5 bases and V 9 bases, and 11 bases lay outside the gene matches.

Turning to this clone: TCRdb records a much larger clone's protein for this DNA, with a difference at residue 11 that likely arises from a read error; the protein given is the translation of the DNA. J is TRDJ1 and V is TRDV1; 10 bases fit TRDD3. TCRdb carries no J gene annotation; the J gene was assigned here by matching the DNA with germline. The ends lost 2 bases at V and 1 base at J; junction bases unmatched: 19. CDR3 length equals 21 residues. From germline, CDR1 is TSWWSYY and CDR2 QGS. The CDR3 loop is CALGEVGAFFRGIRPTDKLIF. CDR3 nucleotides: TGTGCTCTTGGGGAAGTAGGAGCCTTCTTCCGGGGGATACGACCCACCGATAAACTCATCTTT.

This clone was detected a few times. This DNA's translation and the protein TCRdb lists, from a much larger clone, do not match at residue 4, likely due to a read error; the protein shown is translated from the DNA. This chain uses TRDV2 with TRDJ1; unclear D gene. Here the J gene came from matching the DNA to germline, since TCRdb omits it. Germline V CDR1 and CDR2: GEAIGNYY, EKD. The CDR3 has 18 amino acids. The CDR3 loop is CACGTLESNYNQPDKLIF. In DNA, the CDR3 is TGTGCCTGTGGCACCCTAGAATCGAACTATAATCAACCCGATAAACTCATCTTT.

At least ten counts were recorded for this clone. A much larger clonotype is one base distant, so this may be a read error. The chain has TRDV1 and TRDJ1, with 10 bases lining up with TRDD3. Germline V gene lookup returns CDR1 TSWWSYY and CDR2 QGS. This CDR3 has 27 amino acids. The CDR3 sequence is CALGELNIAPGPTYWGIGGIYTNKLIF. The DNA for the CDR3 is TGTGCTCTTGGGGAACTAAACATCGCCCCCGGGCCTACATACTGGGGGATTGGCGGGATCTACACCAATAAACTCATCTTT.

This clone has just a few counts. TCRdb's listed protein matches a much larger clone and diverges from this DNA's translation at residue 21, likely through a read error; the protein shown comes from the DNA. This chain links TRDV3 with TRDJ1, with 13 bases identical to TRDD3. Germline V gene sequence: CDR1 TVYSNPD, CDR2 GDNSRS (reference sequence). CDR3 length: 23 residues. Here the CDR3 DNA reads TGTGCCTTTCACGCCCCTCTTCCTACCTACCCTTACTGGGGGATACGAAACACCGATAAACCCATCTTT. It is translated as CAFHAPLPTYPYWGIRNTDKPIF. The variable domain in full, with the rest retrieved from reference TRDV3 and TRDJ1, is CDKVTQSSPDQTVASGSEVVLLCTYDTVYSNPDLFWYRIRPDYSFQFVFYGDNSRSEGADFTQGRFSVKHILTQKAFHLVISPVRTEDSATYYCAFHAPLPTYPYWGIRNTDKPIFGKGTRVTVEP.

As regards this clone: A read error is the likely source, as a far larger clone sits one nucleotide away. The identical CDR3 is also encoded by other nucleotide sequences in the sample. The V call is TRDV1, the J call TRDJ1; TRDD2 is a possible D gene (7 bases). As TCRdb names no J gene, one was assigned here on the basis of a DNA match to germline. The CDR3 is 19 amino acids. In germline, CDR1 is TSWWSYY, CDR2 QGS. The CDR3 DNA sequence: TGCGCTCTTGGGCCCCGTACACCTTCCTTCTGGGGATACACCGATAAACTCATCTTT. Its translation: CALGPRTPSFWGYTDKLIF.

On this clone itself: This DNA's translation and the protein TCRdb lists, from a much larger clone, do not match at residue 9, likely due to a read error; the protein shown is translated from the DNA. The chain carries TRDV1 and TRDJ1, with a possible D match to TRDD2 (5 bases). TCRdb leaves out the J gene; it was filled in here by matching the DNA to germline. Trimming removed 0 bases from V and 1 base from J, with 42 bases in between. Germline-derived CDR1 and CDR2 are TSWWSYY and QGS. CDR3 length: 26 residues. The CDR3 protein is CALGELKTSLLSTVQMYNLVTDKLIF. In nucleotides, the CDR3 is TGTGCTCTTGGGGAACTAAAGACATCCCTACTCTCCACTGTACAGATGTACAATCTCGTCACCGATAAACTCATCTTT.

This clone was found a few times. This likely stems from a read error, as it lies one base from a far larger clone. The sample holds other DNA sequences that translate to the same CDR3. The chain combines TRDV2 with TRDJ1; 11 bases fit TRDD3. TCRdb lists no J gene, so it was determined here by aligning the DNA to germline. The germline V gene has CDR1 GEAIGNYY and CDR2 EKD. The CDR3 sequence is 19 residues long. V dropped 3 bases and J dropped 0; count of bases not matched to a gene: 14. The CDR3 coding sequence is TGTGCCTGTGACCCAATGCTTCTGGGGGATACCCCGTACACCGATAAACTCATCTTT. This encodes CACDPMLLGDTPYTDKLIF.

Notes on this clone: A read error likely explains why the TCRdb protein, taken from a much larger clone, differs from this DNA's translation at residue 7; the protein shown is translated from the DNA. The chain uses TRDV1 and TRDJ1, with D maybe TRDD3 (6 bases). Matching the DNA to germline supplied the J gene, which TCRdb does not give. The CDR3 is 21 amino acids. Per germline, CDR1 TSWWSYY and CDR2 QGS. V was trimmed by 5 bases and J by 0 bases, leaving 31 bases between them. CDR3 protein: CALGKGPYGGVRLGYTDKLIF. In DNA, the CDR3 is TGTGCTCTTGGGAAAGGCCCCTACGGGGGAGTACGATTAGGGTACACCGATAAACTCATCTTT.

A word on this clone: Translating this DNA gives a protein that differs at residue 13 from the TCRdb one, which belongs to a much larger clone; a read error is likely, and the protein shown is this translation. CDR3: CALGRLPSTGGYVYTDKLIF. The DNA for the CDR3 is TGTGCTCTTGGGAGACTTCCAAGTACTGGGGGATACGTGTACACCGATAAACTCATCTTT. The chain uses TRDV1 and TRDJ1; 13 positions match TRDD3. Germline V CDR1 and CDR2: TSWWSYY, QGS. V lost 5 bases, J lost 0 bases, and 15 bases stayed unmatched. CDR3 length: 20 residues.

This clone was seen more than once but under ten times. The protein TCRdb gives is from a much larger clone and does not agree with this DNA's translation at residue 6, likely a read error; the protein shown here comes from the DNA. In DNA, the CDR3 is TGTGCTCTTGGGGAACAGCCTTTAAAGGCGTGGTACTGGGGGATGCGAACCGATAAACTCATCTTT. Translating gives CALGEQPLKAWYWGMRTDKLIF. The genes are TRDV1 and TRDJ1, with 10 bases identical to TRDD3. The J gene, left out of TCRdb, was set here by checking the DNA against germline. CDR3 length: 22 residues. Trimming cost V 1 base and J 2 bases; bases outside gene matches: 22. Germline CDR1 TSWWSYY, CDR2 QGS.

This rearrangement joins TRDV2 to TRDJ3, with 10 nucleotides matching TRDD3. TCRdb gives no J gene; it was assigned here by matching the DNA to germline. The ends lost 1 base at V and 0 bases at J; junction bases unmatched: 5. This CDR3 comprises 19 residues. Germline-derived CDR1 and CDR2 are GEAIGNYY and EKD. Here the CDR3 DNA reads TGTGCCTGTGACACACCGGGGGATACGCTCTCCTGGGACACCCGACAGATGTTTTTC. This translates into CACDTPGDTLSWDTRQMFF.

This clone appeared a few times. The protein TCRdb lists belongs to a much larger clone and differs from this DNA's translation at residue 7, which points to a read error; the protein shown is made from the DNA. This chain links TRDV2 with TRDJ1; 7 bases agree with TRDD3. Because TCRdb records no J gene, it was assigned here through a match of the DNA to germline. After removal of 0 bases from V and 2 bases from J, the junction contained 5 bases not matched to a gene. CDR1 is GEAIGNYY, CDR2 EKD, per germline. CDR3 length equals 15 residues. CDR3 nucleotides: TGTGCCTGTGACACCGGTGCTGGGGGGACCGATAAACTCATCTTT. It specifies CACDTGAGGTDKLIF.

As for this clone: This likely reflects a read error, since a far larger clone is one base away. V usage is TRDV1 and J usage is TRDJ1; 8 bases line up with TRDD3. This CDR3 region has 16 residues. The germline V gene encodes CDR1 TSWWSYY and CDR2 QGS. The CDR3 protein is CALGKLAGLLGAKLIF. CDR3 nucleotide sequence: TGTGCTCTTGGGAAACTGGCCGGTCTACTGGGGGCTAAACTCATCTTT.

About this clone itself: A far larger clone is off by one base, so a read error is likely. Within the sample, other DNA sequences also encode this same CDR3. This chain joins TRDV2 and TRDJ2; possible D gene TRDD3, 5 bases. TCRdb leaves out the J gene; it was filled in here by matching the DNA to germline. CDR1 and CDR2 from the germline V gene are GEAIGNYY and EKD. The ends were cut back, 7 bases at V and 4 bases at J, with 21 bases in the middle. The CDR3 totals 16 residues. The CDR3: CACDRQMGKQTAQLFF. CDR3 DNA sequence: TGTGCCTGCGACCGACAAATGGGGAAACAGACAGCACAACTCTTCTTT.

This clone turned up a few times. A read error likely explains why the TCRdb protein, taken from a much larger clone, differs from this DNA's translation at residue 11; the protein shown is translated from the DNA. J is TRDJ1 and V is TRDV1; 8 nucleotides agree with TRDD3. Since TCRdb gives no J gene, matching the DNA to germline was used here to assign it. The CDR3 runs to 16 residues. The J segment lost 4 bases and the V segment lost 8 bases, leaving 15 bases of the junction unmatched. From germline, CDR1 is TSWWSYY and CDR2 QGS. The CDR3 sequence is CALRKWGIYGIDKLIF. CDR3 DNA sequence: TGTGCTCTTAGGAAATGGGGGATTTATGGCATCGATAAACTCATCTTT.

This clone appeared many times. The V gene is TRDV1, the J gene TRDJ1; 11 nucleotides match TRDD3. CDR1 and CDR2 (germline): TSWWSYY, QGS. J lost 4 bases, V lost 5 bases, and 15 bases had no gene match. CDR3 length: 18 residues. The CDR3 bases are TGTGCTCTTGGGAGGGGGCCTACGGACTGGGGGATAATCGATAAACTCATCTTT. Its protein is CALGRGPTDWGIIDKLIF.

This clone has a count of ten or more. Other DNA sequences in this sample translate to the same CDR3. V and J are TRDV1 and TRDJ3, with 10 bases aligning to TRDD3. This CDR3 has 24 amino acids. Germline assignment: CDR1 TSWWSYY and CDR2 QGS. The V and J ends lost 2 bases and 0 bases, in that order; junction bases with no gene match: 19. The CDR3 sequence: CALGESASDQLGDSGSWDTRQMFF. The CDR3, as DNA: TGTGCTCTTGGGGAAAGTGCCTCCGATCAACTGGGGGATTCCGGCTCCTGGGACACCCGACAGATGTTTTTC.

In its sample, this clone was seen a few times. With a far larger clone one base away, a read error is the likely cause. The identical CDR3 is also encoded by other nucleotide sequences in the sample. The rearrangement uses TRDV2 and TRDJ1; D gene ambiguous. TCRdb lists no J gene, so it was determined here by aligning the DNA to germline. Germline CDR1 reads GEAIGNYY; CDR2 reads EKD. Trimming cost V 6 bases and J 3 bases, with 13 bases left between them. The CDR3 covers 13 residues. The CDR3 DNA sequence: TGTGCCTGTACGGGAGAAGGCTCCGATAAACTCATCTTT. It is translated as CACTGEGSDKLIF.

With respect to this clone: A far larger clone is off by one base, so a read error is likely. In the same sample, other DNA sequences code for this CDR3. The J gene is TRDJ3, the V gene TRDV1; tentatively, D is TRDD2 (5 bases). As TCRdb names no J gene, one was assigned here on the basis of a DNA match to germline. Germline lookup yields CDR1 TSWWSYY and CDR2 QGS. This CDR3 is 16 amino acids long. The CDR3 DNA follows: TGCGCTCTAAACCTACGGCACACCTGGGACACCCGACAGATGTTTTTC. Translating it yields CALNLRHTWDTRQMFF.

There are a few counts of this clone. A far larger clone is only one base removed, so a read error is likely. The same CDR3 can be traced to other DNA sequences in this sample. This CDR3 is CALGVTSYFGSNTGRLGYTDKLIF. Here the CDR3 DNA reads TGTGCTCTTGGGGTCACCTCCTACTTCGGATCAAATACTGGGCGACTAGGGTACACTGATAAACTCATCTTT. The chain couples TRDV1 to TRDJ1; D could derive from TRDD2 or TRDD3 (6 bases each). TCRdb does not report a J gene; here it was assigned by matching the DNA to germline references. The CDR3 extends over 24 amino acids. Germline V lookup: CDR1 TSWWSYY, CDR2 QGS.